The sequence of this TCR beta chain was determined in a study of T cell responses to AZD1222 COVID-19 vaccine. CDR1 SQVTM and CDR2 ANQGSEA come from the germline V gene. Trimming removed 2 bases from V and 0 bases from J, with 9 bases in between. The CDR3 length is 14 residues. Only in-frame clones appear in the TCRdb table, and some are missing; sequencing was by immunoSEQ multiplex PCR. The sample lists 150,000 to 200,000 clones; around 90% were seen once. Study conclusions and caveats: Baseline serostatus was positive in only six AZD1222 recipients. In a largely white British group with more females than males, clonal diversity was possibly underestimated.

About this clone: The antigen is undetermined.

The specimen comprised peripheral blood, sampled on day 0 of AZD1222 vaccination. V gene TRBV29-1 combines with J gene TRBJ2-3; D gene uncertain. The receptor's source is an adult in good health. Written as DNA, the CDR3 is TGCAGCGTTGAACCCCAGGCCAGCACAGATACGCAGTATTTT. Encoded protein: CSVEPQASTDTQYF.